Presented here are 21 T cell receptor beta chains from one specimen sequenced in a study of cytomegalovirus exposure and HLA in healthy donors. It was with 60 Vbeta and 13 Jbeta primers that the PCR ran. Some clones are missing from TCRdb's copy, which holds only in-frame ones; the method was immunoSEQ multiplex PCR. The sample holds over 65,000 clones, roughly 75% seen once. The sample consisted of PBMCs. These receptors all stem from a young woman in good health and CMV-seropositive.

The gene calls are TRBV9 and TRBJ2-5; maybe TRBD2 (5 bases). V lost 0 bases, J lost 5 bases, and 8 bases lay in between. The CDR3 has 13 amino acids. In germline, CDR1 is SGDLS, CDR2 YYNGEE. The CDR3 DNA reads as TGTGCCAGCAGCGTAGGGGAGTACGAGACCCAGTACTTC. Residues: CASSVGEYETQYF.

V usage is TRBV9 and J usage is TRBJ1-5; D remains ambiguous. Germline CDR1 SGDLS, CDR2 YYNGEE. V lost 3 bases to trimming and J lost 7 bases, with 11 bases between them. This CDR3 spans 13 amino acids. CDR3 in amino acids: CASSDSLGQPQHF. CDR3 nucleotides: TGTGCCAGCAGCGACAGTTTAGGACAGCCCCAGCATTTT.

The CDR3 DNA follows: TGTGCCAGCAGCCTCCAGACCGGGACTAGCGGATCCTACGAGCAGTACTTC. It encodes CASSLQTGTSGSYEQYF. The V gene is TRBV14, the J gene TRBJ2-7, with TRBD2 matching over 11 bases. Germline-derived CDR1 and CDR2 are SGHDN and FVKESK. Germline trimming cut 4 bases from V and 1 base from J; bases unmatched to any gene: 9. CDR3 length: 17 amino acids.

The chain couples TRBV5-1 to TRBJ2-5, with TRBD1 matching over 7 bases. The DNA end is a closer match to TRBJ2-7, so the J assignment may be wrong. CDR3 size: 14 residues. The germline V gene has CDR1 SGHRS and CDR2 YFSETQ. The CDR3 region has the DNA TGCGCCAGCAGCCTGCCCGGGACAGCTTACGAGCAGTACTTC. Residues: CASSLPGTAYEQYF.

In this sample, this clone turned up once. This rearrangement joins TRBV5-1 to TRBJ2-3, with a possible D match to TRBD2 (6 bases). The CDR3 has 16 residues. V was trimmed by 2 bases and J by 6 bases, leaving 19 bases between them. Germline-derived CDR1 and CDR2 are SGHRS and YFSETQ. The CDR3 reads CASSFIGTFGGDTQYF. In nucleotides, the CDR3 is TGCGCCAGCAGCTTCATCGGGACTTTTGGGGGGGATACGCAGTATTTT.

This clone was picked up a small number of times. The chain is built from TRBV19 and TRBJ1-4, with D possibly TRBD1 on 5 matching bases. Trimming shortened V by 5 bases and J by 2 bases, and 12 bases separated the two germline ends. Germline V gives CDR1 LNHDA, CDR2 SQIVND (reference sequence). CDR3 length: 15 amino acids. The CDR3 sequence is CASSAVGGTNEKLFF. DNA of the CDR3: TGTGCCAGTAGTGCCGTGGGGGGTACTAATGAAAAACTGTTTTTT.

The chain employs TRBV5-1 and TRBJ2-1, with D possibly TRBD2 on 6 matching bases. The CDR3 has 16 amino acids. V lost 0 bases and J 8 bases, leaving 18 bases between the germline ends. The germline CDR1 and CDR2 sequences are SGHRS and YFSETQ. Here the CDR3 reads CASSLGSSGAGDEQFF. In DNA, the CDR3 is TGCGCCAGCAGCTTGGGAAGTAGCGGCGCCGGGGATGAGCAGTTCTTC.

The J gene is TRBJ2-3, the V gene TRBV7-9; D may be TRBD2 (6 bases). V lost 5 bases, J lost 0 bases, and 15 bases lay in between. Germline V lookup: CDR1 SEHNR, CDR2 FQNEAQ (reference sequence). The CDR3 sequence is 16 residues long. The CDR3 sequence is CASSTGTGVSTDTQYF. In nucleotides, the CDR3 is TGTGCCAGCAGCACCGGGACTGGAGTTAGCACAGATACGCAGTATTTT.

The V and J genes are TRBV7-9 and TRBJ1-3, with D maybe TRBD1 (6 bases). The CDR3 loop spans 17 amino acids. Germline V CDR1 and CDR2: SEHNR, FQNEAQ (reference sequence). The V end was cut by 1 base, the J end by 7 bases, with 20 bases between. The DNA of the CDR3 is TGTGCCAGCAGCTTAGAGGGTTTGGCAGGGGCACGCAACACCATATATTTT. This gives the protein CASSLEGLAGARNTIYF.

The chain combines TRBV7-9 with TRBJ1-2; TRBD1 might be the D (6 bases). CDR3 length equals 15 residues. Trimming left V 6 bases short and J 4 bases short, with 18 bases between. Germline V gene data show CDR1 as SEHNR and CDR2 as FQNEAQ (reference sequence). The CDR3 sequence is CASSQGGGAPYGYTF. In DNA, the CDR3 is TGTGCCAGCAGTCAAGGGGGGGGCGCACCCTATGGCTACACCTTC.

The genes are TRBV11-2 and TRBJ1-2; no clear D gene. The CDR3 loop spans 14 amino acids. Germline V gene data show CDR1 as SGHAT and CDR2 as FQNNGV. Trimming left V 0 bases short and J 7 bases short, with 12 bases between. CDR3 protein: CASSLDRLKSGYTF. The CDR3 DNA is TGTGCCAGCAGCTTAGATCGTCTAAAAAGTGGCTACACCTTC.

This sequence joins TRBV28 and TRBJ2-5; 13 bases fit TRBD2. The germline V gene has CDR1 MDHEN and CDR2 SYDVKM. The CDR3 extends over 15 amino acids. Trimming cost V 7 bases and J 5 bases; bases outside gene matches: 7. CDR3: CASTTSGRAAETQYF. In nucleotides, the CDR3 is TGTGCCAGCACCACTAGCGGGAGGGCCGCGGAGACCCAGTACTTC.

V usage is TRBV4-3 and J usage is TRBJ2-2, with 11 bases lining up with TRBD2. CDR3 length: 16 residues. Germline V gene lookup returns CDR1 LGHNA and CDR2 YSLEER. Trimming removed 1 base from V and 3 bases from J; junction bases left unmatched: 1. CDR3 nucleotide sequence: TGCGCCAGCAGCCAAGGGACTAGCGGGTACACCGGGGAGCTGTTTTTT. Amino acids: CASSQGTSGYTGELFF.

J is TRBJ2-2 and V is TRBV7-9; D unresolved. Germline values: CDR1 SEHNR, CDR2 FQNEAQ (reference sequence). This CDR3 is 12 amino acids long. With 3 bases removed from V and 5 bases from J, the gap between germline ends came to 4 bases. The CDR3 sequence is CASSFKTGELFF. Written as DNA, the CDR3 is TGTGCCAGCAGCTTTAAAACCGGGGAGCTGTTTTTT.

The rearrangement joins TRBV6-4 to TRBJ2-3; 16 bases are a match to TRBD2. This CDR3 is 16 amino acids long. Trimming took 6 bases from V and 6 from J; bases not matched to a gene: 6. Per germline, CDR1 MRHNA and CDR2 SNTAGT. The CDR3 protein is CASRPGTSGRGDTQYF. In nucleotides, the CDR3 is TGTGCCAGCAGGCCCGGGACTAGCGGGAGGGGGGATACGCAGTATTTT.

The V call is TRBV7-3, the J call TRBJ2-2; D not resolved. V dropped 0 bases and J dropped 7 bases, with 9 bases sitting between them. The CDR3 is 14 residues long. Germline assignment: CDR1 SGHTA and CDR2 FQGTGA. The CDR3 bases are TGTGCCAGCAGCTTAACGCTGGGCCGCGGGGAGCTGTTTTTT. It yields the protein CASSLTLGRGELFF.

The gene calls are TRBV27 and TRBJ1-6; perhaps TRBD1 as D (6 bases). Germline lookup yields CDR1 MNHEY and CDR2 SMNVEV (reference sequence). The CDR3 totals 14 residues. Trimming took 6 bases from V and 6 from J, leaving 12 bases between them. For the CDR3, the DNA is TGTGCCAGCAGGAGGGGGGGTTTTAATTCACCCCTCCACTTT. Its translation is CASRRGGFNSPLHF.

The J gene is TRBJ1-1, the V gene TRBV28; D may be TRBD1 (6 bases). Germline-derived CDR1 and CDR2 are MDHEN and SYDVKM. The CDR3 loop spans 16 amino acids. Trimming cost V 8 bases and J 4 bases, with 23 bases left between them. The chain's CDR3 is CASLLRQGRVITEAFF. The CDR3 DNA reads as TGTGCCAGCCTCCTGCGGCAGGGGCGGGTGATCACTGAAGCTTTCTTT. Full variable domain (remainder filled in from reference TRBV28 and TRBJ1-1): DVKVTQSSRYLVKRTGEKVFLECVQDMDHENMFWYRQDPGLGLRLIYFSYDVKMKEKGDIPEGYSVSREKKERFSLILESASTNQTSMYLCASLLRQGRVITEAFFGQGTRLTVV.

The chain is built from TRBV7-2 and TRBJ2-3, with 8 bases aligning to TRBD1. The CDR3 spans 15 residues. Per the germline V gene, CDR1 is SGHTA and CDR2 is FQGNSA. V gave up 2 bases and J gave up 0 bases; unmatched junction bases: 1. The CDR3 sequence: CASSLQGASTDTQYF. The CDR3 nucleotides are TGTGCCAGCAGCTTACAGGGGGCTAGCACAGATACGCAGTATTTT.

The chain carries TRBV6-1 and TRBJ1-2, with TRBD1 as a possible D gene (5 bases). Trimming stripped 0 bases from V and 4 bases from J, with 6 bases between. The CDR3 is made up of 13 amino acids. Germline V lookup: CDR1 MNHNS, CDR2 SASEGT. The CDR3 nucleotides read TGTGCCAGCAGTGAAGCACAGGTCTATGGCTACACCTTC. It translates to CASSEAQVYGYTF.

This chain connects TRBV7-3 to TRBJ2-1; D remains unclear. CDR1 and CDR2 (germline): SGHTA, FQGTGA. CDR3 size: 15 residues. The V and J ends lost 2 bases and 0 bases respectively, with 8 bases between them. Here the CDR3 DNA reads TGTGCCAGCAGCTTAGTCGATAGCTCCTACAATGAGCAGTTCTTC. Its translation: CASSLVDSSYNEQFF.